This T cell receptor (beta chain) emerged from a study of blood T cells in healthy people across ages. The CDR3 runs 14 residues. V was pared by 3 bases and J by 3 bases, with 12 bases between. Germline lookup yields CDR1 SQVTM and CDR2 ANQGSEA. A sample-barcoded 5' primer and a J-beta primer mix were used in a second PCR of roughly 6 to 11 cycles. In TCRdb, the 5' RACE reads were re-called with MiXCR into one record per CDR3 protein. The sample consists of about 1.8 million distinct CDR3 sequences, about 50% of them appearing once. The sequence was collected from a woman in her forties in good health. The chain carries TRBV29-1 and TRBJ2-1; D remains ambiguous. The sequencing sample was made of blood. CDR3 loop: CSVEAGTDYNEQFF. The CDR3 nucleotides are TGCAGCGTTGAGGCCGGAACCGACTACAATGAGCAGTTCTTC.